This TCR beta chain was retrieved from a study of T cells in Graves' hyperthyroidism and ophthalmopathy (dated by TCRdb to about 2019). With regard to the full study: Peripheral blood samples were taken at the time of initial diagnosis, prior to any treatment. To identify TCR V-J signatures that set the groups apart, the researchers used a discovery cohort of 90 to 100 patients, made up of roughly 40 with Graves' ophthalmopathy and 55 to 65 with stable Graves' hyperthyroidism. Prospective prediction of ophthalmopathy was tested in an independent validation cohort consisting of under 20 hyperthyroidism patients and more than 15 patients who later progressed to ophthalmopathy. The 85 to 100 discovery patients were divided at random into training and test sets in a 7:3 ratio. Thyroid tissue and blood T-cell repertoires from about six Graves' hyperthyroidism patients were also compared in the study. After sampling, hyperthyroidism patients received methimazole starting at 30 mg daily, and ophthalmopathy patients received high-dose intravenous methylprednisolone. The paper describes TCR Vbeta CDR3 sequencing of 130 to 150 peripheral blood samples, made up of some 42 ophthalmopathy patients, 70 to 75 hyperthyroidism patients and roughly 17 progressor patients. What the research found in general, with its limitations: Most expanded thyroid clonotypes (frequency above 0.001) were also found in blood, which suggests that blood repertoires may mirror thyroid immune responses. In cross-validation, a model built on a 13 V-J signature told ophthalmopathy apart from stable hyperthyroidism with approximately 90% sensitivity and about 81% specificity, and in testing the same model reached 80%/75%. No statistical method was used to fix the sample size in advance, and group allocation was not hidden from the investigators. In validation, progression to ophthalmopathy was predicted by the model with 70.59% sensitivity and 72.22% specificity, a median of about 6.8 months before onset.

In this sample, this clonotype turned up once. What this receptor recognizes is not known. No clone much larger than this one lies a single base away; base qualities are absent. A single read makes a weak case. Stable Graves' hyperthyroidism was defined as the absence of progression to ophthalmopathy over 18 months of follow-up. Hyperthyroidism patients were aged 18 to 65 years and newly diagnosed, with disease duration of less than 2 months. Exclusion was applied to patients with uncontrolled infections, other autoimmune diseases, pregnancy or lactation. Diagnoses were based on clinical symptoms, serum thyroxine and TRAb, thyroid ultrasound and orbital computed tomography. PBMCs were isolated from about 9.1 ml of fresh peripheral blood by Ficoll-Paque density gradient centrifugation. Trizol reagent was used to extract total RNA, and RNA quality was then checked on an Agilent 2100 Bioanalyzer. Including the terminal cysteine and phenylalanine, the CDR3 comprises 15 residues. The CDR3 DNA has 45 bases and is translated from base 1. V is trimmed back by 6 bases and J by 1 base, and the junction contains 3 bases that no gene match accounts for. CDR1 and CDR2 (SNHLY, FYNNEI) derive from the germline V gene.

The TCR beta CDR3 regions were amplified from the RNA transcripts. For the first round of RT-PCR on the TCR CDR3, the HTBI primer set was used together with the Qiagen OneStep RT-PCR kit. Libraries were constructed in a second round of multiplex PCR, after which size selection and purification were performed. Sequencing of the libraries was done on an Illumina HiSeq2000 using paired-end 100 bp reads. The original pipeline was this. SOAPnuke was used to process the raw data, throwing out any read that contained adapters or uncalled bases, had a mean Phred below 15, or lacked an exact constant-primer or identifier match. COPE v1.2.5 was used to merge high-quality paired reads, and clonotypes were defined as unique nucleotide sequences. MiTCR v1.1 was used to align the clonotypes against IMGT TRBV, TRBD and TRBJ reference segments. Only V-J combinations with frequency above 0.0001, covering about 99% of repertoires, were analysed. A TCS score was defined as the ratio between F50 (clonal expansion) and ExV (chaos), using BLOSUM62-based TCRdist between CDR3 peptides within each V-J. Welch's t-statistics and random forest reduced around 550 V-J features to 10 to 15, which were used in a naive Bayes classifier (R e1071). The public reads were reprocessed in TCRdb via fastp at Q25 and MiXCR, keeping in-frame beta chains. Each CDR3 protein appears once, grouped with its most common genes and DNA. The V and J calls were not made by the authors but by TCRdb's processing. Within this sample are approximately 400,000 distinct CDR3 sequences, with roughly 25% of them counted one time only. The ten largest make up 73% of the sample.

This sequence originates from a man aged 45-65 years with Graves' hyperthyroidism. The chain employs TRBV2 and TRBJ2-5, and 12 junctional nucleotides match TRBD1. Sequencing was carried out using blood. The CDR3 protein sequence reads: CASRGTGGFQETQYF. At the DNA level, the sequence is TGTGCCAGCAGGGGGACAGGGGGCTTCCAAGAGACCCAGTACTTC.